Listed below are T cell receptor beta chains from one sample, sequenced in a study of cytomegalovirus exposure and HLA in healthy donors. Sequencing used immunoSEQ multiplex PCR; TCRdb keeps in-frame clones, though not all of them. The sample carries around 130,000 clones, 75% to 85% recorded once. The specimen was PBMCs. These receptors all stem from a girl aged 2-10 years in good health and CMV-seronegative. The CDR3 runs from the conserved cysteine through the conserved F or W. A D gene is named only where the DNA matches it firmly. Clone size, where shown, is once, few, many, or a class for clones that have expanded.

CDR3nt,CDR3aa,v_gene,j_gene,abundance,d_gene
TGTGCCAGCAAACAGGGCCCTCTGACTTCTGGGGCCAACGTCCTGACTTTC,CASKQGPLTSGANVLTF,TRBV2,TRBJ2-6,.,.
TGTGCCAGCAGCCAAGCCGGGACAGCCAACAATCAGCCCCAGCATTTT,CASSQAGTANNQPQHF,TRBV4-2,TRBJ1-5,once,TRBD1
TGCGCCAGCAGCAGTGGGCAGGGGCACACTGAAGCTTTCTTT,CASSSGQGHTEAFF,TRBV5-1,TRBJ1-1,.,.
TGCGCCAGCAGCTCTGGGGGGGTAACCCCGAACCCGCAATACAATGAGCAGTTCTTC,CASSSGGVTPNPQYNEQFF,TRBV5-1,TRBJ2-1,.,TRBD2
TGTGCCAGTAGTACTGGGAGCAGATCTAACACTGAAGCTTTCTTT,CASSTGSRSNTEAFF,TRBV19,TRBJ1-1,.,.
TGTGCCAGCAGCCGAGGGGAGGGTACTGAAGCTTTCTTT,CASSRGEGTEAFF,TRBV7-9,TRBJ1-1,.,.
TGTGCCACTTCGTCGGTTTTAGCGGGAGGGCTCCCAATCCCAGATACGCAGTATTTT,CATSSVLAGGLPIPDTQYF,TRBV30,TRBJ2-3,.,TRBD2
TGTGCCTGGAAACCCCCCGGGACAGGGGGCTCCTACAATGAGCAGTTCTTC,CAWKPPGTGGSYNEQFF,TRBV30,TRBJ2-1,.,TRBD1
TGTGCCAGCAGTCCTGGACAGCCAAGTTTTTGGACAGATACGCAGTATTTT,CASSPGQPSFWTDTQYF,TRBV11-2,TRBJ2-3,.,.
TGTGCCAGCAGCGGACAGAGTAGCAATCAGCCCCAGCATTTT,CASSGQSSNQPQHF,TRBV6-6,TRBJ1-5,.,.
TGTGCCAGCAGCACTCGACTAGCGATCCCCACCGGGGAGCTGTTTTTT,CASSTRLAIPTGELFF,TRBV5-4,TRBJ2-2,.,TRBD2
TGTGCCAGCTCACCACGGACAGTCACTGAAGCTTTCTTT,CASSPRTVTEAFF,TRBV18,TRBJ1-1,.,.
TGTGCCAGCAGCAGGACTAGTCCCTCCTACGAGCAGTACTTC,CASSRTSPSYEQYF,TRBV7-8,TRBJ2-7,once,TRBD2
TGTGCCAGTAGTATAGTGGGCCGAGCGGGGCCCCAATACAATGAGCAGTTCTTC,CASSIVGRAGPQYNEQFF,TRBV19,TRBJ2-1,.,TRBD2
TGTGCCAGCAGTTTGGAGGGGAGGACGTTCTCCTACGAGCAGTACTTC,CASSLEGRTFSYEQYF,TRBV28,TRBJ2-7,.,.
TGTGCCAGCAGCCATTCAGACAGGGTGCCTGAAGCTTTCTTT,CASSHSDRVPEAFF,TRBV14,TRBJ1-1,.,TRBD1
TGTGCCAGCAGTTTTGGACAGGGCAACGCAGATACGCAGTATTTT,CASSFGQGNADTQYF,TRBV6-6,TRBJ2-3,.,TRBD1
TGTGCCAGCAGCTTAGTTGGGACAGGTCGGATAGAGCAGTACTTC,CASSLVGTGRIEQYF,TRBV7-9,TRBJ2-7,.,TRBD1
TGTGCCAGTAGTCCCCAGGGGATGGCTGGAAACACCATATATTTT,CASSPQGMAGNTIYF,TRBV19,TRBJ1-3,.,.
TGTGCCAGCAGTAGAGGGGAGGCAGCTAATGAAAAACTGTTTTTT,CASSRGEAANEKLFF,TRBV7-9,TRBJ1-4,.,.
TGTGCCTGGAGTACTGGCAATCAGCCCCAGCATTTT,CAWSTGNQPQHF,TRBV30,TRBJ1-5,.,.
TGTGCCAGCAGCATGACAGGGTTTGACCGGGAGCTGTTTTTT,CASSMTGFDRELFF,TRBV13,TRBJ2-2,.,TRBD1
TGTGCCAGCTCACCAAACAGGGGGCAAGAGACCCAGTACTTC,CASSPNRGQETQYF,TRBV18,TRBJ2-5,.,TRBD1
TGTGCCAGTAGCAAAGCTTGGGCCTCTGGAAACACCATATATTTT,CASSKAWASGNTIYF,TRBV19,TRBJ1-3,.,.
TGTGCCTGGAGTCGAGATTCACCCCTCCACTTT,CAWSRDSPLHF,TRBV30,TRBJ1-6,.,.
TGTGCCAGCAGCAAAAGGCCCAGGGAACGTACCTACGAGCAGTACTTC,CASSKRPRERTYEQYF,TRBV28,TRBJ2-7,.,.
TGTGCCAGTGTATTCTCTGGGGCCAACGTCCTGACTTTC,CASVFSGANVLTF,TRBV7-2,TRBJ2-6,.,.
TGTGCCAGCAGCTTGTTTGGGACAGGTCCCTATGGCTACACCTTC,CASSLFGTGPYGYTF,TRBV5-6,TRBJ1-2,once,TRBD1
TGTGCCTGGAGGGAAGAATCGGGACAGGGGGCGAAGAGCACAGATACGCAGTATTTT,CAWREESGQGAKSTDTQYF,TRBV30,TRBJ2-3,.,TRBD1
TGTGCCAGTAGTATACCCGACAGGGTAAGTGAGCAGTTCTTC,CASSIPDRVSEQFF,TRBV19,TRBJ2-1,once,TRBD1
TGTGCCAGCAGCTTGGCGGGGCCAGGGGAAGATGAGCAGTACTTC,CASSLAGPGEDEQYF,TRBV5-4,TRBJ2-7,.,.
TGCGCCAGCAGTGGGGCAGTTCTTGGAAACACCATATATTTT,CASSGAVLGNTIYF,TRBV10-1,TRBJ1-3,few,.
TGTGCCAGCAGCTGGGGACAGGGGCGACAAGAGTCCCAGTACTTC,CASSWGQGRQESQYF,TRBV27,TRBJ2-5,.,TRBD1
TGTGCCAGCAGCCATTCCGACAGGGGGGCAGATACGCAGTATTTT,CASSHSDRGADTQYF,TRBV5-4,TRBJ2-3,.,TRBD1
TGTGCCAGCCGGAATCAAGTCAGGGCTAGCACAGATACGCAGTATTTT,CASRNQVRASTDTQYF,TRBV28,TRBJ2-3,once,.
TGTGCCAGCAGCTTGAGTTCGGGGATCTCTGGAAACACCATATATTTT,CASSLSSGISGNTIYF,TRBV5-6,TRBJ1-3,.,.
TGTGCCAGTAGTATAACGGGGGACGAGCAGTACTTC,CASSITGDEQYF,TRBV19,TRBJ2-7,.,.
TGTGCCAGCAGCTTAGCGCAAGCGGGGGGTTACAATGAGCAGTTCTTC,CASSLAQAGGYNEQFF,TRBV7-6,TRBJ2-1,.,TRBD2
TGTGCCAGCAGCCTAAACTACGCGGTAGATGAAAAACTGTTTTTT,CASSLNYAVDEKLFF,TRBV11-2,TRBJ1-4,.,.
TGTGCCAGCAGCCAAGACGGCGCGGGAAGGCAGTTCTTC,CASSQDGAGRQFF,TRBV4-2,TRBJ2-1,.,.